The 16 T cell receptor beta chains given below trace back to one sample, sequenced in a study of control samples from healthy donors and cancer patients. Generated by immunoSEQ multiplex PCR, the TCRdb table keeps only in-frame clones and is missing some. Altogether around 170,000 clones are present, more than 80% being singletons, with the ten largest covering around 1.4%. Source material: blood. These receptors originate from a man aged 25-45 years in good health.

The chain carries TRBV6-1 and TRBJ1-5; D possibly corresponds to TRBD1 (5 bases). CDR1 and CDR2 (germline): MNHNS, SASEGT. V was trimmed by 0 bases and J by 7 bases, leaving 16 bases between them. CDR3 length: 16 residues. CDR3 sequence: CASSEARVVGGQPQHF. The CDR3 DNA follows: TGTGCCAGCAGTGAAGCCAGGGTGGTGGGCGGGCAGCCCCAGCATTTT.

The chain recombines TRBV5-1 with TRBJ2-1, with no clear D. CDR3 length: 13 amino acids. The germline gives CDR1 SGHRS, CDR2 YFSETQ. Trimming left V 1 base short and J 6 bases short, with 8 bases between. The CDR3 loop reads CASSLLDVNEQFF. In DNA form, the CDR3 reads TGCGCCAGCAGCTTGTTGGACGTCAATGAGCAGTTCTTC.

The genes are TRBV10-3 and TRBJ1-5; D gene unclear. Trimming removed 8 bases from V and 0 bases from J, with 8 bases in between. The CDR3 is 13 amino acids. Germline V lookup: CDR1 ENHRY, CDR2 SYGVKD. The DNA of the CDR3 is TGTGCCATCGGCGGCGATAGCAATCAGCCCCAGCATTTT. Amino acids: CAIGGDSNQPQHF.

The chain joins TRBV28 to TRBJ1-2; 7 bases fit TRBD1. This CDR3 region has 13 residues. J was trimmed by 2 bases and V by 7 bases; bases with no gene match: 4. From germline, CDR1 is MDHEN and CDR2 SYDVKM. CDR3: CASKGQVNYGYTF. The CDR3 DNA reads TGTGCCAGCAAAGGACAGGTGAACTATGGCTACACCTTC.

This chain uses TRBV27 with TRBJ1-1; a weak D match, TRBD1 (5 bases). This CDR3 is built from 17 residues. Germline assignment: CDR1 MNHEY and CDR2 SMNVEV (reference sequence). V was clipped by 3 bases and J by 5 bases, with 22 bases between them. The CDR3 reads CASSFLSHYSGRTEAFF. CDR3 nucleotide sequence: TGTGCCAGCAGTTTTCTTTCCCACTATTCAGGGAGGACTGAAGCTTTCTTT.

This chain uses TRBV6-5 with TRBJ1-2; 7 bases are a match to TRBD1. The CDR3 spans 14 residues. Looked up from germline, CDR1 is MNHEY and CDR2 is SVGAGI. The ends lost 4 bases at V and 9 bases at J; junction bases unmatched: 11. The CDR3 region is CASSSDRDTMRYTF. Written as DNA, the CDR3 is TGTGCCAGCAGTTCCGACAGGGATACTATGCGCTACACCTTC.

The CDR3 reads CASSSNFPYQETQYF. DNA for the CDR3: TGTGCCAGCAGTTCAAACTTCCCGTACCAAGAGACCCAGTACTTC. V is TRBV6-5 and J is TRBJ2-5; no clear D. V gave up 4 bases and J gave up 0 bases, with 12 bases separating them. The CDR3 covers 15 residues. CDR1 MNHEY and CDR2 SVGAGI come from the germline V gene.

CDR3 DNA sequence: TGTGCCTGGAGTGCAGATATAACAGGGTTTGGGACTGAAGCTTTCTTT. It specifies CAWSADITGFGTEAFF. V usage is TRBV30 and J usage is TRBJ1-1, with a possible D match to TRBD1 (6 bases). Deletions cut 1 base from V and 5 bases from J, with 20 bases between. CDR1 is GTSNPN and CDR2 is SVGIG in the germline V gene (reference sequence). The CDR3 sequence is 16 residues long.

V usage is TRBV7-3 and J usage is TRBJ2-3, with D possibly being TRBD2 (5 bases). CDR1 and CDR2 (germline): SGHTA, FQGTGA. This CDR3 is built from 15 residues. V was cut by 2 bases and J by 2 bases, with 11 bases left in between. The CDR3 reads CASSLGLAITDTQYF. CDR3 sequence (DNA): TGTGCCAGCAGCTTAGGCCTAGCCATCACAGATACGCAGTATTTT.

The chain is built from TRBV18 and TRBJ1-1; tentatively, D is TRBD1 (6 bases). The CDR3 loop spans 15 amino acids. Trimming removed 6 bases from V and 1 base from J, with 15 bases in between. Germline V CDR1 and CDR2: KGHSH, LQKENI. CDR3 coding DNA: TGTGCCAGCTCTCAAGGACAGTGGCCGAACACTGAAGCTTTCTTT. Residues: CASSQGQWPNTEAFF.

This chain joins TRBV5-5 and TRBJ2-1; D call uncertain. Trimming took off 0 bases at V and 4 bases at J, with 8 bases between the two ends. The CDR3 loop spans 14 amino acids. Per the germline V gene, CDR1 is SGHKS and CDR2 is YYEKEE (reference sequence). CDR3 sequence: CASSLGGGYNEQFF. The CDR3 coding sequence is TGTGCCAGCAGCTTGGGGGGTGGGTACAATGAGCAGTTCTTC.

This chain connects TRBV6-5 to TRBJ2-7; 9 nucleotides agree with TRBD1. The CDR3 extends over 14 amino acids. V shed 5 bases and J 5 bases; nucleotides not matched to a gene: 7. Per the germline V gene, CDR1 is MNHEY and CDR2 is SVGAGI. CDR3 region: CASSRGQGGNEQYF. CDR3 bases: TGTGCCAGCAGTAGGGGACAGGGAGGGAACGAGCAGTACTTC.

The chain links TRBV11-2 to TRBJ2-3; 8 bases are shared with TRBD2. V lost 1 base and J lost 5; bases outside the gene matches: 2. Germline assignment: CDR1 SGHAT and CDR2 FQNNGV. The CDR3 is 14 residues long. The CDR3 loop reads CASSLGLAGDTQYF. DNA for the CDR3: TGTGCCAGCAGCTTAGGTCTAGCGGGAGATACGCAGTATTTT.

This chain links TRBV4-2 with TRBJ1-5; D remains ambiguous. Germline V gene sequence: CDR1 LGHNA, CDR2 YNFKEQ. This CDR3 has 16 residues. Trimming removed 0 bases at V and 3 bases at J, with 12 bases between. CDR3: CASSQDWAGTNQPQHF. The CDR3 nucleotides read TGTGCCAGCAGCCAAGATTGGGCGGGTACCAATCAGCCCCAGCATTTT.

This rearrangement joins TRBV12-3 or TRBV12-4 to TRBJ1-4; D gene ambiguous. V lost 5 bases to trimming and J lost 8 bases, with 12 bases between them. The CDR3 contains 13 residues. CDR3 sequence reads: CASSIRHVEKLFF. In DNA, the CDR3 is TGTGCCAGCAGTATCAGACACGTGGAAAAACTGTTTTTT.

The J gene is TRBJ1-1, the V gene TRBV5-1; perhaps TRBD1 as D (6 bases). Germline values: CDR1 SGHRS, CDR2 YFSETQ. Between the trimmed V and J ends, which lost 3 bases and 3 bases, there was a span of 15 bases. This CDR3 comprises 15 residues. This CDR3 reads CASSSAGGAYTEAFF. The CDR3 nucleotides read TGCGCCAGCAGCTCTGCGGGGGGGGCGTACACTGAAGCTTTCTTT.